The 32 T cell receptor beta chains below come from one sample, sequenced in a study of blood T cell repertoires in COVID-19. Generated by immunoSEQ multiplex PCR, the TCRdb table keeps only in-frame clones and is missing some. The sample yields 400,000 to 550,000 clones, roughly 89% seen once. Sequences were obtained from peripheral blood. The origin of the receptors is a woman aged 25 to 39 with acute or convalescent COVID-19.

The chain joins TRBV5-1 to TRBJ2-3, with a tentative D call TRBD1 (6 bases). From germline, CDR1 is SGHRS and CDR2 YFSETQ. The CDR3 has 14 residues. V shed 4 bases and J shed 0 bases, with 9 bases lying between them. The CDR3 nucleotides read TGCGCCAGCAGCCCCGACAGGAGCACAGATACGCAGTATTTT. Its translation is CASSPDRSTDTQYF.

The V call is TRBV30, the J call TRBJ1-5; tentative D call: TRBD1 (5 bases). This CDR3 contains 14 residues. Between the trimmed V and J ends, which lost 3 bases and 7 bases, there was a span of 16 bases. CDR1 and CDR2 from the germline V gene are GTSNPN and SVGIG (reference sequence). CDR3 amino acids: CAWSATQGWQPQHF. The CDR3 bases are TGTGCCTGGAGCGCGACCCAGGGATGGCAGCCCCAGCATTTT.

The V gene is TRBV24-1, the J gene TRBJ2-5; TRBD1 is a possible D gene (7 bases). V was clipped by 10 bases and J by 5 bases, with 19 bases between them. Germline loops: CDR1 KGHDR, CDR2 SFDVKD. CDR3 size: 14 residues. The CDR3 bases are TGTGCCACTTCGGAGGGGGCAGGATGGGAGACCCAGTACTTC. This encodes CATSEGAGWETQYF.

The chain is built from TRBV24-1 and TRBJ2-3; 9 nucleotides align to TRBD2. The V segment lost 4 bases and the J segment 4 bases; nucleotides outside the gene matches: 2. Germline CDR1 reads KGHDR; CDR2 reads SFDVKD. CDR3 length equals 14 residues. The CDR3 protein is CATSDRTSADTQYF. The CDR3, as DNA: TGTGCCACCAGTGACCGGACTAGCGCAGATACGCAGTATTTT.

This rearrangement joins TRBV9 to TRBJ2-2, with 8 bases aligning to TRBD1. Germline assignment: CDR1 SGDLS and CDR2 YYNGEE. J lost 7 bases, V lost 3 bases, and 5 bases had no gene match. This CDR3 has 14 amino acids. Here the CDR3 DNA reads TGTGCCAGCAGCGCGACAGGGGTTGGCGGGGAGCTGTTTTTT. This encodes CASSATGVGGELFF.

The rearrangement joins TRBV7-9 to TRBJ2-1, with 8 bases matching TRBD1. CDR1 and CDR2 (germline): SEHNR, FQNEAQ (reference sequence). The length of the CDR3 is 17 residues. The ends lost 5 bases at V and 7 bases at J; junction bases unmatched: 16. The CDR3 reads CASSTEVRGRARNEQFF. For the CDR3, the DNA is TGTGCCAGCAGCACAGAGGTCAGGGGGCGCGCCAGGAATGAGCAGTTCTTC.

The chain carries TRBV2 and TRBJ2-2; D is unclear. The CDR3 totals 14 residues. V was cut by 5 bases and J by 0 bases, with 7 bases left in between. CDR1 is SNHLY, CDR2 FYNNEI, per germline. The CDR3 sequence: CASSSSTNTGELFF. The CDR3, as DNA: TGTGCCAGCAGTTCTTCTACGAACACCGGGGAGCTGTTTTTT.

CDR3 amino acids: CASRRGQTYEQYF. As DNA, the CDR3 is TGTGCCAGCAGGCGGGGACAGACCTACGAGCAGTACTTC. The chain has TRBV6-5 and TRBJ2-7; D may be TRBD1 (7 bases). CDR3 length equals 13 residues. With 6 bases removed from V and 2 bases from J, the gap between germline ends came to 11 bases. CDR1 is MNHEY, CDR2 SVGAGI, per germline.

This clone occurred once. This chain connects TRBV28 to TRBJ1-1; 7 bases fit TRBD1. CDR3 length equals 14 residues. V was clipped by 4 bases and J by 2 bases; unmatched bases: 4. The germline V gene encodes CDR1 MDHEN and CDR2 SYDVKM. The CDR3 DNA reads as TGTGCCAGCAGTTCGAACAGGGGTAACACTGAAGCTTTCTTT. It translates to CASSSNRGNTEAFF.

On this clone: The sample has other DNA sequences that encode this CDR3 too. V usage is TRBV9 and J usage is TRBJ1-1; D not resolved. CDR1 is SGDLS and CDR2 is YYNGEE in the germline V gene. This CDR3 spans 13 amino acids. Trimming left V 2 bases short and J 4 bases short, with 9 bases between. The DNA for the CDR3 is TGTGCCAGCAGCGTTGGAGGAAGCACTGAAGCTTTCTTT. Protein product: CASSVGGSTEAFF.

This clone appeared once. This chain uses TRBV5-1 with TRBJ2-1; D is unclear. The germline gives CDR1 SGHRS, CDR2 YFSETQ. CDR3 length equals 13 residues. V gave up 6 bases and J gave up 4 bases, with 11 bases separating them. CDR3 loop: CASTDFGYNEQFF. The CDR3 DNA follows: TGCGCCAGCACCGACTTTGGGTACAATGAGCAGTTCTTC.

This rearrangement joins TRBV27 to TRBJ2-2; 7 bases are a match to TRBD1. The CDR3 totals 15 residues. The germline CDR1 and CDR2 sequences are MNHEY and SMNVEV (reference sequence). J was trimmed by 6 bases and V by 6 bases; bases with no gene match: 10. This CDR3 reads CASRTRQGTAGELFF. CDR3 nucleotide sequence: TGTGCCAGCAGGACACGACAGGGTACGGCCGGGGAGCTGTTTTTT.

The chain joins TRBV6-5 to TRBJ1-2; 8 bases are a match to TRBD1. The V gene end was trimmed by 5 bases and the J gene end by 1 base; junction bases not matched to a gene: 3. The CDR3 extends over 14 amino acids. The germline V gene has CDR1 MNHEY and CDR2 SVGAGI. CDR3 DNA sequence: TGTGCCAGCAGTCGGACAGGGAGTAACTATGGCTACACCTTC. Amino acid sequence: CASSRTGSNYGYTF.

This chain links TRBV4-2 with TRBJ2-1; D is possibly TRBD2 (5 bases). The ends were cut back, 0 bases at V and 7 bases at J, with 10 bases in the middle. This CDR3 is 14 amino acids long. CDR1 is LGHNA, CDR2 YNFKEQ, per germline. The CDR3 is CASSQENSVNEQFF. The DNA of the CDR3 is TGTGCCAGCAGCCAAGAGAATAGCGTAAATGAGCAGTTCTTC.

The chain joins TRBV28 to TRBJ1-2, with TRBD1 as a possible D gene (5 bases). V was cut by 4 bases and J by 2 bases, with 11 bases left in between. The CDR3 runs 14 residues. Germline V gene data show CDR1 as MDHEN and CDR2 as SYDVKM. The CDR3 reads CASSSMTVNYGYTF. The CDR3 nucleotides are TGTGCCAGCAGTTCGATGACAGTAAACTATGGCTACACCTTC.

This clone was counted only a few times. The gene calls are TRBV19 and TRBJ1-1; D might be TRBD1 (6 bases). Trimming took off 6 bases at V and 1 base at J, with 18 bases between the two ends. CDR3 size: 16 residues. Germline CDR1 LNHDA, CDR2 SQIVND (reference sequence). This CDR3 is CASRKALTGQNTEAFF. CDR3 sequence (DNA): TGTGCCAGTAGGAAAGCCCTTACAGGGCAGAACACTGAAGCTTTCTTT.

J is TRBJ2-5 and V is TRBV6-6, with TRBD2 identical over 7 bases. The germline gives CDR1 MNHNY, CDR2 SVGAGI (reference sequence). The CDR3 is 14 amino acids. The J segment lost 4 bases and the V segment lost 6 bases, leaving 8 bases of the junction unmatched. The CDR3 nucleotides are TGTGCCAGCAGAGGGAGGGCCATGCGAGAGACCCAGTACTTC. The encoded protein is CASRGRAMRETQYF.

This chain joins TRBV5-8 and TRBJ2-1, with no clear D. V lost 1 base and J 1 base, leaving 6 bases between the germline ends. CDR1 and CDR2 from the germline V gene are SGHTS and YDEGEE. This CDR3 has 14 residues. The CDR3 region is CASSLYSSYNEQFF. The CDR3 coding sequence is TGTGCCAGCAGCTTGTATAGTTCCTACAATGAGCAGTTCTTC.

The gene calls are TRBV7-8 and TRBJ1-2; D possibly corresponds to TRBD1 (6 bases). This CDR3 region has 16 residues. V dropped 0 bases and J dropped 4 bases, with 15 bases sitting between them. The germline CDR1 and CDR2 sequences are SGHVS and FQNEAQ. The CDR3 nucleotides are TGTGCCAGCAGCTTAGCCCCGGGACAAGACCTCTATGGCTACACCTTC. As protein: CASSLAPGQDLYGYTF.

The chain has TRBV21-1 and TRBJ2-7; no DNA check was done on the table's D call, TRBD1. TRBV21-1 is tagged as a pseudogene. This CDR3 has 13 residues. The CDR3 loop reads CASNKDRSYEQYF. As DNA, the CDR3 is TGTGCCAGCAACAAAGACAGAAGCTACGAGCAGTACTTC.

DNA for the CDR3: TGTGCCAGCAGCTTGCGAGCGCAGCAAGAGACCCAGTACTTC. Translating gives CASSLRAQQETQYF. The chain employs TRBV5-4 and TRBJ2-5; no clear D. The V end lost 1 base, the J end lost 2 bases, and 9 bases lay between the germline ends. CDR3 length: 14 residues. The V gene's germline CDR1 is SGHNT and CDR2 YYREEE (reference sequence).

This sequence joins TRBV7-8 and TRBJ2-1; 9 bases are a match to TRBD1. J lost 4 bases, V lost 2 bases, and 3 bases had no gene match. The CDR3 totals 15 residues. CDR1 and CDR2 (germline): SGHVS, FQNEAQ. The CDR3 nucleotides are TGTGCCAGCAGCTTAAGTGGACAGGGGTACAATGAGCAGTTCTTC. It yields the protein CASSLSGQGYNEQFF.

The chain employs TRBV11-3 and TRBJ2-3; the match to TRBD2 covers 11 bases. V was pared by 5 bases and J by 2 bases, with 3 bases of the junction left unmatched. Germline V CDR1 and CDR2: SGHNT, YENEEA. The CDR3 loop spans 15 amino acids. The CDR3 bases are TGTGCCAGCAGCATGACTAGCGGGGACACAGATACGCAGTATTTT. Translated: CASSMTSGDTDTQYF.

Only one count was recorded for this clone. The V call is TRBV13, the J call TRBJ1-2, with D maybe TRBD1 (6 bases). The CDR3 runs 14 residues. Trimming removed 5 bases from V and 3 bases from J, with 13 bases in between. CDR1 and CDR2 from the germline V gene are PRHDT and FYEKMQ (reference sequence). The CDR3 nucleotides read TGTGCCAGCAGCGCCCGACAGGTTTACTATGGCTACACCTTC. It is translated as CASSARQVYYGYTF.

This rearrangement joins TRBV19 to TRBJ2-7; TRBD2 might be the D (6 bases). CDR3 length equals 14 residues. Germline V lookup: CDR1 LNHDA, CDR2 SQIVND (reference sequence). The germline V and J ends were trimmed by 3 bases and 3 bases, with 12 bases remaining between them. The CDR3 bases are TGTGCCAGTAGTATCCGGCACGGGGGCTACGAGCAGTACTTC. Translating it yields CASSIRHGGYEQYF.

The chain uses TRBV12-5 and TRBJ1-5, with a possible D match to TRBD1 (6 bases). The length of the CDR3 is 14 residues. Germline V gene data show CDR1 as LGHNT and CDR2 as FRNRAP. Trimming pared 7 bases from V and 2 bases from J, leaving 12 bases between. CDR3 residues: CASAGALGNQPQHF. Written as DNA, the CDR3 is TGTGCTAGTGCAGGGGCGCTTGGCAATCAGCCCCAGCATTTT.

The chain has TRBV27 and TRBJ1-1; D is unclear. This CDR3 region has 12 residues. V was clipped by 7 bases and J by 5 bases, with 11 bases between them. Germline V gene data show CDR1 as MNHEY and CDR2 as SMNVEV (reference sequence). CDR3 sequence: CASISGGTEAFF. CDR3 DNA sequence: TGTGCCAGCATATCGGGTGGGACTGAAGCTTTCTTT.

The CDR3 spells CASSLTDNQPQHF. The CDR3 bases are TGTGCCAGCAGCCTCACAGACAATCAGCCCCAGCATTTT. This chain joins TRBV3-1 (or the pseudogene TRBV3-2) and TRBJ1-5, with unresolved D. V gave up 4 bases and J gave up 3 bases, with 7 bases separating them. The CDR3 has 13 residues. Germline CDR1 LGHDT, CDR2 YNNKEL (reference sequence).

The rearrangement links TRBV12-3 or TRBV12-4 to TRBJ1-3; no reliable D call. The CDR3 length is 13 residues. The V end was cut by 9 bases, the J end by 0 bases, with 9 bases between. CDR3 coding DNA: TGTGCCAGTCTAGAGAACTCTGGAAACACCATATATTTT. Amino acid sequence: CASLENSGNTIYF.

V gene TRBV6-6 combines with J gene TRBJ1-5; 9 positions agree with TRBD1. The CDR3 runs 15 residues. Germline CDR1 reads MNHNY; CDR2 reads SVGAGI (reference sequence). V shed 6 bases and J 1 base; nucleotides not matched to a gene: 4. CDR3 in amino acids: CASSPGTGSNQPQHF. In DNA form, the CDR3 reads TGTGCCAGCAGCCCCGGGACAGGGAGCAATCAGCCCCAGCATTTT.

The CDR3 reads CASSPAGDRGFYGYTF. In DNA, the CDR3 is TGTGCCAGCAGTCCCGCAGGGGACAGGGGTTTCTATGGCTACACCTTC. The rearrangement uses TRBV28 and TRBJ1-2; TRBD1 aligns across 10 bases. Germline CDR1 reads MDHEN; CDR2 reads SYDVKM. This CDR3 spans 16 amino acids. V shed 5 bases, J shed 4 bases, and the junction held 10 bases outside the gene matches.

The chain employs TRBV5-1 and TRBJ2-3; D is unresolved. Per the germline V gene, CDR1 is SGHRS and CDR2 is YFSETQ. The CDR3 has 12 amino acids. V was trimmed by 1 base and J by 4 bases, leaving 4 bases between them. In DNA form, the CDR3 reads TGCGCCAGCAGCTTGCTATCAGATACGCAGTATTTT. It encodes CASSLLSDTQYF.